There are many counts of the clone carrying this TCR beta chain. The antigen is not known. 5'RACE with 10-nucleotide random UMIs produced the cDNA. TCRdb fed the 5' RACE reads into MiXCR, producing one record per CDR3 protein. The sample has roughly 90,000 distinct CDR3 sequences, approximately 4% seen once; the top ten hold around 3.1%. This sample is drawn from a study of neurological immune-mediated disorders. Findings and limits, study-wide: HTLV-1-associated myelopathy ranked highest for TCR clonal expansion and multiple sclerosis lowest, beneath healthy controls.

The length of the CDR3 is 15 residues. Germline CDR1 is SGHRS and CDR2 is YFSETQ. Losses at the gene ends were 4 bases for V and 2 bases for J; bases not matched to a gene: 8. V and J are TRBV5-1 and TRBJ1-2; 7 bases match TRBD1. The origin of this receptor is a woman between 45 and 60 years old with multiple sclerosis. Sequencing was done on a sample of PBMCs. CDR3 loop: CASSAAGTENYGYTF. CDR3 nucleotide sequence: TGCGCCAGCAGCGCGGCCGGGACAGAGAACTATGGCTACACCTTC.